This T cell receptor beta chain was sequenced during a study of T cell clones after liver transplantation. Turning to the study itself: Samples came from ITN030ST, which attempted immunosuppression withdrawal within 2 years of liver transplantation. Three of the eight recipients were HCV-positive; the rest had non-autoimmune, non-viral transplant indications. Until 12-24 months post-transplant, subjects got standard immunosuppression and no induction.

CDR3 length: 15 amino acids. The germline gives CDR1 KGHSH, CDR2 LQKENI. V lost 8 bases to trimming and J lost 2 bases, with 18 bases between them. Using immunoSEQ multiplex PCR, the repertoire was profiled, and TCRdb retains in-frame clones only, with some absent. The sample lists 65,000 to 95,000 clones, 80% occurring once. Note on this clone: Antigen: not known.

Overall study results and limits: These preliminary findings come from unstandardized post-transplant sampling times.

The receptor was derived from a human donor who received a liver transplant. The chain joins TRBV18 to TRBJ1-2; D is perhaps TRBD1 (6 bases). The sample consisted of CD4+ T cells from blood, taken before liver transplant. CDR3 sequence: CASTPFRGTNYGYTF. CDR3 nucleotides: TGTGCCAGCACCCCATTCAGGGGAACCAACTATGGCTACACCTTC.